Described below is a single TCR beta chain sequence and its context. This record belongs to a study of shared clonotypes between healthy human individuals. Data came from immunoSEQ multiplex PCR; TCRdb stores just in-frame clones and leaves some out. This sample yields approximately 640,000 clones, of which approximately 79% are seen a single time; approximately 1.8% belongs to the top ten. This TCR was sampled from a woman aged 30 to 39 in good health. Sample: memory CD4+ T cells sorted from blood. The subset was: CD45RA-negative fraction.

CDR3 nucleotide sequence: TGTGCCAGCAGCCAGACAGGGACAGATACGCAGTATTTT. Translated, it gives CASSQTGTDTQYF. The V gene is TRBV6-1, the J gene TRBJ2-3; 7 bases fit TRBD1. Germline trimming cut 6 bases from V and 3 bases from J; bases unmatched to any gene: 3. Germline assignment: CDR1 MNHNS and CDR2 SASEGT. This CDR3 contains 13 residues.